Following are 20 T cell receptor beta chains from one sample sequenced in a study of T cells expressing NK-cell markers. TCRdb re-called the 5' RACE reads and shows each CDR3 protein once, DNA omitted. The specimen's table records approximately 550,000 distinct CDR3 sequences. Sequencing was carried out using blood T cells: a sorted CD56 or NKG2C T cell subset, CD4+ or CD8+ T cells, or bulk PBMC T cells (not recorded which). The receptor source for this set is a young man in good health.

The chain recombines TRBV27 with TRBJ2-5; the D call from TCRdb, TRBD2, cannot be confirmed without DNA. The germline V gene encodes CDR1 MNHEY and CDR2 SMNVEV (reference sequence). The CDR3 has 16 residues. The CDR3 is CASSSLAGGPEETQYF.

The V and J genes are TRBV4-3 and TRBJ2-2; the D call from TCRdb, TRBD1, cannot be confirmed without DNA. The V gene's germline CDR1 is LGHNA and CDR2 YSLEER. The CDR3 covers 18 residues. CDR3 protein: CASSQESGQGANTGELFF.

The rearrangement links TRBV6-1 to TRBJ2-7; TCRdb calls TRBD1, which cannot be checked without DNA. The CDR3 covers 14 residues. The germline gives CDR1 MNHNS, CDR2 SASEGT. The CDR3 loop reads CASRGGAIPYEQYF.

This rearrangement joins TRBV12-3 or TRBV12-4 to TRBJ2-5. The CDR3 spans 13 residues. The CDR3 spells CASSPRLEETQYF.

The chain recombines TRBV5-1 with TRBJ1-2; there is no DNA to check the TCRdb D call of TRBD1. The CDR3 length is 15 residues. Germline loops: CDR1 SGHRS, CDR2 YFSETQ. CDR3 in amino acids: CASSLDAGLAYGYTF. Together with reference TRBV5-1 and TRBJ1-2, the CDR3 gives the full variable domain: KAGVTQTPRYLIKTRGQQVTLSCSPISGHRSVSWYQQTPGQGLQFLFEYFSETQRNKGNFPGRFSGRQFSNSRSEMNVSTLELGDSALYLCASSLDAGLAYGYTFGSGTRLTVV.

The V call is TRBV7-2, the J call TRBJ1-1; without DNA, the TCRdb call of TRBD1 cannot be checked. Per the germline V gene, CDR1 is SGHTA and CDR2 is FQGNSA. The CDR3 is 13 residues long. The CDR3 loop is CASSPSPTGKAFF.

The V gene is TRBV24-1, the J gene TRBJ2-1; no DNA is available, so the TRBD1 call from TCRdb remains unchecked. Germline V gene lookup returns CDR1 KGHDR and CDR2 SFDVKD. This CDR3 is 16 amino acids long. CDR3 in amino acids: CATSDFGGFSYNEQFF.

The chain recombines TRBV6-1 with TRBJ2-3; the D gene TCRdb calls, TRBD1, cannot be checked with no DNA. Germline CDR1 MNHNS, CDR2 SASEGT. CDR3 size: 14 residues. CDR3 region: CASSRLAGRDTQYF.

V is TRBV4-3 and J is TRBJ2-7; TCRdb reports TRBD2, a call that lacks DNA to check it against. Germline assignment: CDR1 LGHNA and CDR2 YSLEER. CDR3 length equals 14 residues. The CDR3 is CASSQLAGPAEQYF.

The V gene is TRBV12-3 or TRBV12-4, the J gene TRBJ1-1; the D call of TRBD1 rests on TCRdb alone, since no DNA is present to check it. This CDR3 comprises 13 residues. CDR3 residues: CASRGDSSTEAFF.

The rearrangement uses TRBV28 and TRBJ1-1; the D gene TCRdb calls, TRBD1, cannot be checked with no DNA. Germline values: CDR1 MDHEN, CDR2 SYDVKM. The CDR3 consists of 16 residues. CDR3 region: CASSLPLQGMNTEAFF.

The chain joins TRBV4-2 to TRBJ2-3. The V gene's germline CDR1 is LGHNA and CDR2 YNFKEQ. The CDR3 is 12 amino acids. The CDR3 loop is CASSHSQDTQYF.

The rearrangement joins TRBV10-3 to TRBJ2-3; TCRdb picks TRBD2, but there is no DNA to check that call. CDR3 length: 16 residues. Germline V gene sequence: CDR1 ENHRY, CDR2 SYGVKD. The chain's CDR3 is CAVSSGSSGRADTQYF.

The CDR3 loop is CASSQVSVNEQFF. The J gene is TRBJ2-1, the V gene TRBV4-2. The CDR3 runs to 13 residues. The germline V gene encodes CDR1 LGHNA and CDR2 YNFKEQ.

The V gene is TRBV29-1, the J gene TRBJ2-1; the TCRdb call, TRBD1, lacks DNA for checking. Germline-derived CDR1 and CDR2 are SQVTM and ANQGSEA. This CDR3 has 13 residues. The chain's CDR3 is CSVSPKVANEQFF.

The chain recombines TRBV21-1 with TRBJ1-6; checking the TCRdb D call of TRBD1 is not possible without DNA. TRBV21-1 has pseudogene status. This CDR3 is 18 amino acids long. The CDR3 region is CASSKPVIRQGANSPLHF.

The chain couples TRBV7-3 to TRBJ2-3; TCRdb names TRBD1, which stays unverified in the absence of DNA. Germline V gives CDR1 SGHTA, CDR2 FQGTGA. This CDR3 spans 17 amino acids. CDR3 amino acids: CASSQSSGGPFTDTQYF. Looking up the rest from reference TRBV7-3 and TRBJ2-3 gives the full variable domain: GAGVSQTPSNKVTEKGKYVELRCDPISGHTALYWYRQSLGQGPEFLIYFQGTGAADDSGLPNDRFFAVRPEGSVSTLKIQRTERGDSAVYLCASSQSSGGPFTDTQYFGPGTRLTVL.

This chain uses TRBV3-1 with TRBJ2-1; without DNA, the TCRdb call of TRBD2 cannot be checked. CDR1 is LGHDT and CDR2 is YNNKEL in the germline V gene (reference sequence). The CDR3 contains 16 residues. CDR3: CASSQDLSGRSHEQFF.

The genes are TRBV12-3 or TRBV12-4 and TRBJ1-6; TCRdb picks TRBD1, but there is no DNA to check that call. This CDR3 is 14 amino acids long. CDR3 loop: CASTQGTNNSPLHF.

The rearrangement links TRBV15 to TRBJ2-5; the D call of TRBD1 rests on TCRdb alone, since no DNA is present to check it. This CDR3 spans 17 amino acids. Germline-derived CDR1 and CDR2 are LNHNV and YYDKDF (reference sequence). This CDR3 reads CATSRGPGQGLEETQYF.